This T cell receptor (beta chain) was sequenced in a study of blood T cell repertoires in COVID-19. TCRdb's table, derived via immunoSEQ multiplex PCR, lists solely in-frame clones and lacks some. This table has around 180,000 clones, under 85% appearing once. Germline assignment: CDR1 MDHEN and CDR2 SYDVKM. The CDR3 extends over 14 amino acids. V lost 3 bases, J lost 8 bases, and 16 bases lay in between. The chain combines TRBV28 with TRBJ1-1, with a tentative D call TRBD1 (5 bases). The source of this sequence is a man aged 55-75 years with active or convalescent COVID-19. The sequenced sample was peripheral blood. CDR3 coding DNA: TGTGCCAGCAGTTTTGAGGGACTGGGAGGAGAAGCTTTCTTT. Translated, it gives CASSFEGLGGEAFF.